This record looks at one T cell receptor beta chain sequence and its context. Its cognate antigen is unknown. CDR1 and CDR2 (germline): LGHDT, YNNKEL (reference sequence). The V and J ends lost 0 bases and 4 bases respectively, with 13 bases between them. The CDR3 covers 16 residues. These data originate in a study of post-analysis software for immune sequencing data. The study, taken as a whole, reports: Included in a set of about 5 TRBV segments more frequent in patients than controls were TRBV5-6, TRBV5-1 and TRBV20-1. Normalized Chao1 diversity was significantly reduced in patients versus controls.

Sequencing libraries made from TCR beta cDNA carried unique molecular identifiers. MiXCR, applied by TCRdb to the PCR reads, yields one record per CDR3 protein. This sample has roughly 870,000 distinct CDR3 sequences, with roughly half found just once. The source is a girl aged 5-17 years with multiple sclerosis. The chain employs TRBV3-1 and TRBJ2-1, with TRBD2 as a possible D gene (5 bases). Specimen: blood. The CDR3 nucleotides read TGTGCCAGCAGCCAAGATCGGCTAGCAAATTACAATGAGCAGTTCTTC. Its translation is CASSQDRLANYNEQFF.